These 11 T cell receptor beta chains originate from one sample sequenced in a study of cytomegalovirus exposure and HLA in healthy donors. The PCR had 60 Vbeta and 13 Jbeta primers. Clones were read by immunoSEQ multiplex PCR, and TCRdb kept only the in-frame ones, dropping some. This table holds 110,000 or so clones, 74% found once. Specimen: PBMCs. The receptors here all came from a human donor in good health.

CDR3 protein: CASSVVSDREETQYF. The CDR3 coding sequence is TGTGCCAGCAGCGTAGTTTCGGACAGGGAAGAGACCCAGTACTTC. The gene calls are TRBV9 and TRBJ2-5; 8 bases are a match to TRBD1. Germline CDR1 SGDLS, CDR2 YYNGEE. This CDR3 region has 15 residues. V lost 0 bases, J lost 3 bases, and 4 bases stayed unmatched.

The rearrangement links TRBV7-8 to TRBJ1-4; 8 bases are a match to TRBD1. In germline, CDR1 is SGHVS, CDR2 FQNEAQ. V shed 4 bases, J shed 0 bases, and the junction held 13 bases outside the gene matches. This CDR3 is built from 19 residues. The CDR3 nucleotides are TGTGCCAGCAGCTGGACAGGGCTGGACCCCTTTGCAACTAATGAAAAACTGTTTTTT. This encodes CASSWTGLDPFATNEKLFF.

This clone was found a few times. The chain carries TRBV2 and TRBJ1-4; D remains unclear. This CDR3 comprises 14 residues. Germline assignment: CDR1 SNHLY and CDR2 FYNNEI. Trimming removed 4 bases from V and 8 bases from J, with 14 bases in between. In DNA, the CDR3 is TGTGCCAGCAGTGCGACCCGGGTCACAGAAAAACTGTTTTTT. It codes for CASSATRVTEKLFF. The full variable domain, rest sourced from reference TRBV2 and TRBJ1-4, is EPEVTQTPSHQVTQMGQEVILRCVPISNHLYFYWYRQILGQKVEFLVSFYNNEISEKSEIFDDQFSVERPDGSNFTLKIRSTKLEDSAMYFCASSATRVTEKLFFGSGTQLSVL.

V and J are TRBV7-9 and TRBJ1-1, with no clear D. Germline CDR1 is SEHNR and CDR2 is FQNEAQ (reference sequence). There are 14 residues in the CDR3. Between the trimmed V and J ends, which lost 4 bases and 1 base, there was a span of 10 bases. In nucleotides, the CDR3 is TGTGCCAGCAGCTCTAGCTGGAAGAACACTGAAGCTTTCTTT. Its protein product is CASSSSWKNTEAFF.

The V call is TRBV25-1, the J call TRBJ1-3, with D possibly TRBD1 on 5 matching bases. CDR1 is MGHDK and CDR2 is SYGVNS in the germline V gene. V was shortened by 4 bases and J by 1 base, with 17 bases between the two germline ends. The CDR3 runs 17 residues. CDR3: CASSALIGGMSGNTIYF. The DNA for the CDR3 is TGTGCCAGCAGTGCCCTAATCGGGGGGATGTCTGGAAACACCATATATTTT.

The chain joins TRBV5-1 to TRBJ2-5; D gene uncertain. CDR1 is SGHRS and CDR2 is YFSETQ in the germline V gene. Trimming pared 0 bases from V and 4 bases from J, leaving 7 bases between. The CDR3 sequence is 13 residues long. The CDR3 region has the DNA TGCGCCAGCAGCTTGGGAGTCGGAGAGACCCAGTACTTC. It yields the protein CASSLGVGETQYF.

Only a few counts were recorded for this clone. This chain uses TRBV6-6 with TRBJ1-2; no reliable D call. CDR1 and CDR2 (germline): MNHNY, SVGAGI (reference sequence). The CDR3 covers 15 residues. Trimming pared 3 bases from V and 0 bases from J, leaving 11 bases between. The CDR3 loop reads CASSYLTGANYGYTF. The CDR3 nucleotides read TGTGCCAGCAGTTATTTGACGGGAGCTAACTATGGCTACACCTTC.

The chain employs TRBV29-1 and TRBJ1-2, with 7 nucleotides matching TRBD1. V lost 4 bases, J lost 7 bases, and 9 bases stayed unmatched. This CDR3 comprises 13 residues. The germline V gene has CDR1 SQVTM and CDR2 ANQGSEA. CDR3: CSVGVQGKAGYTF. CDR3 nucleotides: TGCAGCGTTGGGGTACAGGGGAAAGCTGGCTACACCTTC.

This clone has only a few counts. The V gene is TRBV5-6, the J gene TRBJ2-3; D may be TRBD2 (6 bases). This CDR3 comprises 16 residues. CDR1 is SGHDT and CDR2 is YYEEEE in the germline V gene. V lost 3 bases to trimming and J lost 5 bases, with 19 bases between them. CDR3 region: CASSSMTSVVQDTQYF. The CDR3 bases are TGTGCCAGCAGCTCAATGACTAGTGTAGTACAAGATACGCAGTATTTT.

The chain couples TRBV28 to TRBJ1-2; D may be TRBD1 (5 bases). V was pared by 9 bases and J by 0 bases, with 14 bases between. CDR1 is MDHEN, CDR2 SYDVKM, per germline. The CDR3 is 14 residues long. Written as DNA, the CDR3 is TGTGCCAGTTTGACAGCCATTGCTAACTATGGCTACACCTTC. Encoded protein: CASLTAIANYGYTF.

This clone was counted only a few times. The rearrangement uses TRBV6-5 and TRBJ2-3; a weak D match, TRBD2 (5 bases). The CDR3 loop spans 15 amino acids. Per germline, CDR1 MNHEY and CDR2 SVGAGI. V gave up 2 bases and J gave up 0 bases, with 9 bases separating them. The CDR3 loop is CASSYLPGSTDTQYF. DNA of the CDR3: TGTGCCAGCAGTTACCTCCCGGGAAGCACAGATACGCAGTATTTT.